This passage covers 29 T cell receptor beta chains from one sample sequenced in a study of OX40 agonist ivuxolimab in advanced cancers. Sequencing was performed with immunoSEQ multiplex PCR; in TCRdb, only in-frame clones are kept and a portion is missing. This table has 50,000 or so clones, 70% to 90% appearing once. Sequencing was performed on CD4+ or CD8+ T cells sorted from blood, taken in a trial of the OX40 agonist ivuxolimab. The receptors come from an adult with an advanced solid tumor such as melanoma, head and neck, liver or kidney cancer.

The V call is TRBV9, the J call TRBJ2-6; 7 bases map to TRBD1. The CDR3 contains 15 residues. V shed 5 bases, J shed 1 base, and the junction held 3 bases outside the gene matches. The germline gives CDR1 SGDLS, CDR2 YYNGEE. CDR3 region: CASRQTGSGANVLTF. CDR3 DNA: TGTGCCAGCAGACAGACAGGGTCTGGGGCCAACGTCCTGACTTTC.

The chain recombines TRBV7-9 with TRBJ2-3, with TRBD2 identical over 13 bases. V lost 8 bases to trimming and J lost 6 bases; unmatched junction nucleotides: 8. Germline V gene lookup returns CDR1 SEHNR and CDR2 FQNEAQ (reference sequence). CDR3 length: 15 residues. CDR3 nucleotide sequence: TGTGCCAGCCCCGGACTAGCGGGAGCGTATGATACGCAGTATTTT. Residues: CASPGLAGAYDTQYF.

Worth noting for this clone: In the same sample, other DNA sequences code for this CDR3. The V gene is TRBV28, the J gene TRBJ2-5, with 7 positions matching TRBD1. The V segment lost 4 bases and the J segment 2 bases; nucleotides outside the gene matches: 7. Germline CDR1 reads MDHEN; CDR2 reads SYDVKM. The CDR3 is made up of 15 amino acids. In DNA, the CDR3 is TGTGCCAGCAGTTCCCGGGACAGCCAACAAGAGACCCAGTACTTC. It yields the protein CASSSRDSQQETQYF.

The V call is TRBV28, the J call TRBJ2-7; D gene unclear. This CDR3 has 12 residues. Germline V gives CDR1 MDHEN, CDR2 SYDVKM. V was pared by 6 bases and J by 9 bases, with 15 bases between. The CDR3 DNA follows: TGTGCCAGCAGCCGTCAGTCAAGAGGGCAGTACTTC. Encoded protein: CASSRQSRGQYF.

V is TRBV27 and J is TRBJ2-6; D unresolved. Trimming shortened V by 5 bases and J by 0 bases, and 5 bases separated the two germline ends. Germline V gene data show CDR1 as MNHEY and CDR2 as SMNVEV (reference sequence). The CDR3 runs to 14 residues. In DNA, the CDR3 is TGTGCCAGCAGTATCGACTCTGGGGCCAACGTCCTGACTTTC. This codes for CASSIDSGANVLTF.

The gene calls are TRBV27 and TRBJ2-7, with 9 bases lining up with TRBD1. V lost 6 bases, J lost 1 base, and 10 bases stayed unmatched. Per germline, CDR1 MNHEY and CDR2 SMNVEV (reference sequence). CDR3 length: 16 amino acids. CDR3: CASSLGTGPPSYEQYF. The CDR3 DNA reads TGTGCCAGCAGCCTAGGGACAGGGCCTCCTTCCTACGAGCAGTACTTC.

This chain joins TRBV5-1 and TRBJ1-6; maybe TRBD1 (6 bases). Germline V gene lookup returns CDR1 SGHRS and CDR2 YFSETQ. The CDR3 length is 14 residues. The ends were cut back, 1 base at V and 8 bases at J, with 10 bases in the middle. CDR3 sequence (DNA): TGCGCCAGCAGCTTGAGCAGGGGTGATTCACCCCTCCACTTT. This codes for CASSLSRGDSPLHF.

The CDR3 DNA reads as TGTGCCAGCAGTGGTAGGACAGGGGTCAACTACAATGAGCAGTTCTTC. This codes for CASSGRTGVNYNEQFF. The chain links TRBV6-1 to TRBJ2-1; 9 nucleotides align to TRBD1. Germline V CDR1 and CDR2: MNHNS, SASEGT. Trimming at V came to 4 bases and at J to 3 bases, leaving 7 bases not matched to a gene. CDR3 length: 16 residues.

The J gene is TRBJ2-1, the V gene TRBV20-1; D may be TRBD2 (6 bases). CDR3 length equals 11 residues. CDR1 is DFQATT and CDR2 is SNEGSKA in the germline V gene (reference sequence). V lost 5 bases to trimming and J lost 7 bases, with 9 bases between them. The CDR3 sequence is CSAGGKNEQFF. In DNA, the CDR3 is TGCAGTGCTGGGGGGAAAAATGAGCAGTTCTTC.

V gene TRBV28 combines with J gene TRBJ2-3; weak D call: TRBD2 (6 bases). The germline V and J ends were trimmed by 7 bases and 4 bases, with 12 bases remaining between them. Per germline, CDR1 MDHEN and CDR2 SYDVKM. This CDR3 is built from 13 residues. The CDR3 coding sequence is TGTGCCAGCACCGGGGGTAGGTCAGATACGCAGTATTTT. It is translated as CASTGGRSDTQYF. Full variable domain (missing parts from reference TRBV28 and TRBJ2-3): DVKVTQSSRYLVKRTGEKVFLECVQDMDHENMFWYRQDPGLGLRLIYFSYDVKMKEKGDIPEGYSVSREKKERFSLILESASTNQTSMYLCASTGGRSDTQYFGPGTRLTVL.

J is TRBJ2-5 and V is TRBV6-6; D is perhaps TRBD1 (6 bases). Trimming stripped 6 bases from V and 1 base from J, with 12 bases between. This CDR3 contains 14 residues. Germline CDR1 MNHNY, CDR2 SVGAGI (reference sequence). CDR3 sequence (DNA): TGTGCCAGCAGCGATTTACAGGGCCAAGAGACCCAGTACTTC. This codes for CASSDLQGQETQYF.

This chain connects TRBV30 to TRBJ1-6; the D is unclear. The CDR3 is made up of 13 amino acids. Trimming took 3 bases from V and 13 from J, leaving 16 bases between them. CDR1 and CDR2 (germline): GTSNPN, SVGIG (reference sequence). This CDR3 is CAWRRWGGHPLHF. The CDR3 bases are TGTGCCTGGAGACGATGGGGTGGGCACCCCCTCCACTTT.

This rearrangement joins TRBV6-1 to TRBJ2-1; 11 nucleotides match TRBD2. V lost 4 bases, J lost 4 bases, and 6 bases stayed unmatched. Germline V gene data show CDR1 as MNHNS and CDR2 as SASEGT. CDR3 size: 16 residues. The CDR3 bases are TGTGCCAGCAGTGTAGCCGGGACTAGCGGATACAATGAGCAGTTCTTC. Protein: CASSVAGTSGYNEQFF.

V and J are TRBV10-3 and TRBJ1-2; D is unclear. The germline V and J ends were trimmed by 1 base and 3 bases, with 6 bases remaining between them. Germline lookup yields CDR1 ENHRY and CDR2 SYGVKD. CDR3 length equals 13 residues. In DNA form, the CDR3 reads TGTGCCATCAGTGAGTTAGGGTACTATGGCTACACCTTC. Translation gives CAISELGYYGYTF.

The chain uses TRBV7-2 and TRBJ1-2; D not certain. The CDR3 is 15 amino acids. Trimming took off 5 bases at V and 1 base at J, with 14 bases between the two ends. Germline CDR1 SGHTA, CDR2 FQGNSA. The CDR3 is CASSPNAGGNYGYTF. The DNA for the CDR3 is TGTGCCAGCAGCCCTAATGCGGGCGGTAACTATGGCTACACCTTC.

This chain joins TRBV6-6 and TRBJ2-7; possible D gene TRBD2, 6 bases. The CDR3 consists of 13 residues. Germline assignment: CDR1 MNHNY and CDR2 SVGAGI (reference sequence). Trimming removed 2 bases from V and 2 bases from J, with 7 bases in between. CDR3 in amino acids: CASSYGGTYEQYF. CDR3 sequence (DNA): TGTGCCAGCAGTTACGGGGGGACCTACGAGCAGTACTTC.

CDR3 amino acids: CASSSQLYEQYF. The CDR3 DNA is TGTGCCAGCAGCTCCCAACTTTACGAGCAGTACTTC. The chain joins TRBV7-6 to TRBJ2-7, with D unclear. CDR3 size: 12 residues. CDR1 SGHVS and CDR2 FNYEAQ come from the germline V gene. V dropped 4 bases and J dropped 4 bases, with 8 bases sitting between them.

This clone has only a few counts. The chain links TRBV5-1 to TRBJ1-2, with TRBD1 identical over 7 bases. Germline V gene sequence: CDR1 SGHRS, CDR2 YFSETQ. After removal of 4 bases from V and 2 bases from J, the junction contained 5 bases not matched to a gene. CDR3 length equals 14 residues. The CDR3 DNA is TGCGCCAGCAGCACGGACAGGCTAAACTATGGCTACACCTTC. Its translation is CASSTDRLNYGYTF.

The V and J genes are TRBV19 and TRBJ2-2; D is ambiguous. Germline V gene data show CDR1 as LNHDA and CDR2 as SQIVND (reference sequence). This CDR3 region has 13 residues. The V end lost 8 bases, the J end lost 1 base, and 8 bases lay between the germline ends. The CDR3 bases are TGTGCCAGTCCCGCGTGGAACACCGGGGAGCTGTTTTTT. As protein: CASPAWNTGELFF.

V usage is TRBV11-3 and J usage is TRBJ1-1, with D perhaps TRBD1 (5 bases). The CDR3 has 14 amino acids. The germline gives CDR1 SGHNT, CDR2 YENEEA. V gave up 5 bases and J gave up 4 bases, with 14 bases separating them. The CDR3 DNA follows: TGTGCCAGCAGCCTGGGGGGTTGGAGCACTGAAGCTTTCTTT. Its protein is CASSLGGWSTEAFF.

V usage is TRBV5-5 and J usage is TRBJ1-1; 8 bases agree with TRBD1. The CDR3 runs 15 residues. CDR1 SGHKS and CDR2 YYEKEE come from the germline V gene (reference sequence). V trimming: 0 bases; J trimming: 4 bases; junction bases outside the gene matches: 5. This CDR3 is CASSLEGQGFTEAFF. Written as DNA, the CDR3 is TGTGCCAGCAGCTTGGAAGGACAGGGTTTCACTGAAGCTTTCTTT.

This clone has more than one count but fewer than ten. The chain links TRBV2 to TRBJ2-3, with 7 bases lining up with TRBD2. J gave up 2 bases and V 6 bases, and 11 bases lay outside the gene matches. The germline CDR1 and CDR2 sequences are SNHLY and FYNNEI. The length of the CDR3 is 16 residues. CDR3 nucleotide sequence: TGTGCCAGCAGATCTGAGGCGGGAGAATACACAGATACGCAGTATTTT. This codes for CASRSEAGEYTDTQYF.

V usage is TRBV7-9 and J usage is TRBJ2-5, with 9 nucleotides matching TRBD1. Germline CDR1 reads SEHNR; CDR2 reads FQNEAQ (reference sequence). V lost 5 bases, J lost 1 base, and 5 bases stayed unmatched. This CDR3 comprises 15 residues. The CDR3 protein is CASSQTGGAQETQYF. The CDR3, as DNA: TGTGCCAGCAGCCAGACAGGGGGGGCCCAAGAGACCCAGTACTTC.

This clone was seen only a few times. This chain uses TRBV5-6 with TRBJ2-2, with 7 bases identical to TRBD2. The CDR3 runs 16 residues. The germline gives CDR1 SGHDT, CDR2 YYEEEE. The ends lost 2 bases at V and 5 bases at J; junction bases unmatched: 9. The chain's CDR3 is CASSFGAGEETGELFF. CDR3 nucleotides: TGTGCCAGCAGCTTTGGCGCGGGAGAGGAGACCGGGGAGCTGTTTTTT.

The V gene is TRBV6-1, the J gene TRBJ1-1; D is ambiguous. This CDR3 is built from 13 residues. The germline gives CDR1 MNHNS, CDR2 SASEGT. Trimming cost V 1 base and J 6 bases, with 9 bases left between them. This CDR3 reads CASSEGIRPEAFF. The CDR3 DNA is TGTGCCAGCAGTGAAGGTATACGGCCTGAAGCTTTCTTT.

The rearrangement links TRBV27 to TRBJ2-7, with 9 bases fitting TRBD1. CDR1 MNHEY and CDR2 SMNVEV come from the germline V gene (reference sequence). The CDR3 totals 14 residues. V lost 1 base to trimming and J lost 4 bases; unmatched junction nucleotides: 2. The CDR3 DNA sequence: TGTGCCAGCAGTTTATTGGGGACAGGGTACGAGCAGTACTTC. Its protein product is CASSLLGTGYEQYF.

V and J are TRBV2 and TRBJ1-4; maybe TRBD1 (6 bases). V was clipped by 8 bases and J by 7 bases, with 20 bases between them. The CDR3 totals 15 residues. In germline, CDR1 is SNHLY, CDR2 FYNNEI. For the CDR3, the DNA is TGTGCCAGCTACGGACAGACCCCTCGAGGTGAAAAACTGTTTTTT. As protein: CASYGQTPRGEKLFF.

The chain recombines TRBV28 with TRBJ1-5; possibly TRBD1 for D (5 bases). Trimming cost V 3 bases and J 4 bases, with 13 bases left between them. Looked up from germline, CDR1 is MDHEN and CDR2 is SYDVKM. The CDR3 totals 15 residues. This CDR3 is CASSLGRRTNQPQHF. In DNA form, the CDR3 reads TGTGCCAGCAGTTTGGGCAGGAGGACAAATCAGCCCCAGCATTTT.

The V and J genes are TRBV4-2 and TRBJ2-7, with a tentative D call TRBD2 (6 bases). Trimming left V 0 bases short and J 2 bases short, with 11 bases between. Germline V gives CDR1 LGHNA, CDR2 YNFKEQ. The CDR3 consists of 15 residues. CDR3 nucleotides: TGTGCCAGCAGCCAAGATTTGGACTACGCCTACGAGCAGTACTTC. This encodes CASSQDLDYAYEQYF.